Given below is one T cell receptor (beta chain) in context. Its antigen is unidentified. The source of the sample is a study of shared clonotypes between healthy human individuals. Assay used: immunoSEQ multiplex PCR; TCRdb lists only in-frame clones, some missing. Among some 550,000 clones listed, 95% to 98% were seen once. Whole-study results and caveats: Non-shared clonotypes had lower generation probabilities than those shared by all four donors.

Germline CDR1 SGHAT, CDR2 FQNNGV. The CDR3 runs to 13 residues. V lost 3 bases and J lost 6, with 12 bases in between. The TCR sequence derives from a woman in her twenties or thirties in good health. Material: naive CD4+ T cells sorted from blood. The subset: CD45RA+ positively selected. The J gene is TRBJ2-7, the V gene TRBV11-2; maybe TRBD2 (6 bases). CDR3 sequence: CASSFSGGGEQYF. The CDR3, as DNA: TGTGCCAGCAGCTTCTCCGGGGGTGGCGAGCAGTACTTC.